These 16 T cell receptor beta chains were sequenced from one sample in a study of shared clonotypes between healthy human individuals. Some clones are missing from TCRdb's copy, which holds only in-frame ones; the method was immunoSEQ multiplex PCR. The sample holds approximately 700,000 clones; more than 70% are singletons and the top ten take 1.5% to 2%. The sample was memory CD4+ T cells sorted from blood. The subset: CD45RA-negative fraction. These receptors were obtained from a woman aged 25 to 45 in good health.

The J gene is TRBJ2-3, the V gene TRBV18, with 10 bases identical to TRBD2. The CDR3 length is 17 residues. After removal of 6 bases from V and 4 bases from J, the junction contained 13 bases not matched to a gene. The germline gives CDR1 KGHSH, CDR2 LQKENI. This CDR3 is CASSPREGAGGPDTQYF. For the CDR3, the DNA is TGTGCCAGCTCTCCCAGAGAGGGAGCGGGAGGGCCAGATACGCAGTATTTT.

V is TRBV27 and J is TRBJ2-3; 8 bases are shared with TRBD2. The J segment lost 4 bases and the V segment lost 5 bases, leaving 11 bases of the junction unmatched. The CDR3 spans 16 residues. The germline CDR1 and CDR2 sequences are MNHEY and SMNVEV (reference sequence). CDR3 nucleotides: TGTGCCAGCAGTCCCAAAGCGGGAGCTTTAGCAGATACGCAGTATTTT. This gives the protein CASSPKAGALADTQYF.

This CDR3 is CASRSTDRGAYEQYF. For the CDR3, the DNA is TGTGCCAGCAGATCGACGGACAGGGGCGCCTACGAGCAGTACTTC. The chain couples TRBV11-2 to TRBJ2-7; 9 positions agree with TRBD1. Looked up from germline, CDR1 is SGHAT and CDR2 is FQNNGV. This CDR3 comprises 15 residues. V dropped 6 bases and J dropped 2; count of bases not matched to a gene: 8.

This rearrangement joins TRBV29-1 to TRBJ2-5; 7 nucleotides line up with TRBD1. CDR3 size: 16 residues. The junction had 11 bases not matched to a gene; V was cut back by 0 bases and J by 4 bases. Germline V gives CDR1 SQVTM, CDR2 ANQGSEA. CDR3 bases: TGCAGCGTTGAAGAGCAACAGGGGTTGAGGGGAGAGACCCAGTACTTC. Translation: CSVEEQQGLRGETQYF.

The chain couples TRBV5-1 to TRBJ1-2; no firm D call. The CDR3 sequence is 12 residues long. The germline gives CDR1 SGHRS, CDR2 YFSETQ. Trimming left V 4 bases short and J 2 bases short, with 6 bases between. The CDR3 here is CASSRQNYGYTF. The CDR3 DNA follows: TGCGCCAGCAGCAGGCAGAACTATGGCTACACCTTC.

The genes are TRBV10-1 and TRBJ2-3; 8 nucleotides agree with TRBD1. CDR1 is WNHNN and CDR2 is SYGVQD in the germline V gene (reference sequence). The CDR3 length is 14 residues. Trimming took 10 bases from V and 4 from J; bases not matched to a gene: 10. The CDR3 spells CATSRDRTSDTQYF. The CDR3 DNA follows: TGCGCCACCTCCCGGGACAGGACTTCAGATACGCAGTATTTT.

V usage is TRBV6-1 and J usage is TRBJ1-5; 7 nucleotides line up with TRBD1. This CDR3 spans 15 amino acids. Germline V gene sequence: CDR1 MNHNS, CDR2 SASEGT. Trimming took 3 bases from V and 3 from J; bases not matched to a gene: 5. In DNA form, the CDR3 reads TGTGCCAGCAGTGACGACAGGGCGGTCAATCAGCCCCAGCATTTT. Translation gives CASSDDRAVNQPQHF.

The chain has TRBV6-5 and TRBJ1-5; 8 bases fit TRBD1. This CDR3 contains 13 residues. The V and J ends lost 6 bases and 6 bases, in that order; junction bases with no gene match: 4. Germline V gene data show CDR1 as MNHEY and CDR2 as SVGAGI. In DNA, the CDR3 is TGTGCCAGCAGCGTCGGACAGGGTCAGCCCCAGCATTTT. Protein product: CASSVGQGQPQHF.

The J gene is TRBJ2-3, the V gene TRBV29-1; 16 bases map to TRBD2. J lost 6 bases, V lost 4 bases, and 1 base had no gene match. This CDR3 has 14 amino acids. Per the germline V gene, CDR1 is SQVTM and CDR2 is ANQGSEA. The CDR3 nucleotides read TGCAGCGTTGTGGGACTAGCGGGAGGGGATACGCAGTATTTT. Translation gives CSVVGLAGGDTQYF.

The V and J genes are TRBV19 and TRBJ1-1; no definite D call. CDR3 length: 13 amino acids. Germline-derived CDR1 and CDR2 are LNHDA and SQIVND (reference sequence). V gave up 3 bases and J gave up 1 base, with 6 bases separating them. CDR3 sequence: CASSISTNTEAFF. The CDR3 DNA is TGTGCCAGTAGTATCTCCACGAACACTGAAGCTTTCTTT.

This clone was counted only a few times. This rearrangement joins TRBV7-9 to TRBJ2-1; 7 bases align to TRBD2. From germline, CDR1 is SEHNR and CDR2 FQNEAQ (reference sequence). J lost 1 base, V lost 1 base, and 13 bases had no gene match. This CDR3 has 19 amino acids. CDR3 residues: CASSLEWASGVVSYNEQFF. The CDR3 coding sequence is TGTGCCAGCAGCTTAGAGTGGGCTAGCGGAGTGGTTTCCTACAATGAGCAGTTCTTC.

The gene calls are TRBV4-1 and TRBJ2-7; D unresolved. Between the trimmed V and J ends, which lost 1 base and 0 bases, there was a span of 7 bases. Germline assignment: CDR1 MGHRA and CDR2 YSYEKL. The CDR3 sequence is 14 residues long. DNA for the CDR3: TGCGCCAGCAGCCAAGGGCCGGACTCCTACGAGCAGTACTTC. Translating gives CASSQGPDSYEQYF.

V is TRBV5-4 and J is TRBJ2-7; 11 bases line up with TRBD2. This CDR3 has 14 amino acids. Germline V gives CDR1 SGHNT, CDR2 YYREEE (reference sequence). J was trimmed by 2 bases and V by 9 bases; bases with no gene match: 7. The CDR3 here is CAMKTSGGAYEQYF. CDR3 in DNA: TGTGCCATGAAAACTAGCGGGGGTGCCTACGAGCAGTACTTC.

The rearrangement links TRBV2 to TRBJ1-4; tentative D call: TRBD1 (5 bases). V dropped 6 bases and J dropped 3 bases, with 14 bases sitting between them. The V gene's germline CDR1 is SNHLY and CDR2 FYNNEI. The CDR3 runs 15 residues. In DNA, the CDR3 is TGTGCCAGCAGCGCTATTGGGGCACCTAATGAAAAACTGTTTTTT. Its protein is CASSAIGAPNEKLFF.

The J gene is TRBJ1-5, the V gene TRBV30; 8 nucleotides align to TRBD1. The CDR3 contains 13 residues. J was trimmed by 2 bases and V by 5 bases; bases with no gene match: 2. Looked up from germline, CDR1 is GTSNPN and CDR2 is SVGIG (reference sequence). The CDR3 is CAWETGGNQPQHF. CDR3 coding DNA: TGTGCCTGGGAGACAGGGGGCAATCAGCCCCAGCATTTT.

This sequence joins TRBV29-1 and TRBJ2-7, with TRBD2 matching 8 bases. The CDR3 is 16 residues long. With 7 bases clipped from V and 3 bases from J, the junction kept 17 bases outside the gene matches. Germline V gene sequence: CDR1 SQVTM, CDR2 ANQGSEA. CDR3 residues: CSAAKQAGEVGYEQYF. The CDR3 region has the DNA TGCAGCGCCGCTAAACAAGCGGGAGAGGTTGGCTACGAGCAGTACTTC.